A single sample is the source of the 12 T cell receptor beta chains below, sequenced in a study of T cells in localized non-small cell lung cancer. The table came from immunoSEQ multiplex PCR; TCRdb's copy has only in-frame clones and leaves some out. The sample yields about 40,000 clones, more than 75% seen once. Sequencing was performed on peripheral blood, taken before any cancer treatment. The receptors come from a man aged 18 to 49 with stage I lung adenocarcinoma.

CDR3 nucleotides: TGTGCTAGTGGTTGGGACAGGGTTGTGAACACCGGGGAGCTGTTTTTT. Protein: CASGWDRVVNTGELFF. This chain joins TRBV12-5 and TRBJ2-2, with 9 positions matching TRBD1. The V segment lost 4 bases and the J segment 1 base; nucleotides outside the gene matches: 4. This CDR3 has 16 amino acids. The V gene's germline CDR1 is LGHNT and CDR2 FRNRAP.

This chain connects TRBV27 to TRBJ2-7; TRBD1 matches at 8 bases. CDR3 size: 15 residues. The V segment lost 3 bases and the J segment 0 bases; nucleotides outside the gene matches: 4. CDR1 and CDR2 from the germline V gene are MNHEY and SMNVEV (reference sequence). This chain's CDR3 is CASSFNGQGSYEQYF. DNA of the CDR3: TGTGCCAGCAGTTTTAATGGACAGGGCTCCTACGAGCAGTACTTC.

The CDR3 loop is CASSNDVGDTEAFF. The CDR3 nucleotides are TGTGCCAGCAGCAACGACGTAGGGGACACTGAAGCTTTCTTT. This rearrangement joins TRBV9 to TRBJ1-1; weak D call: TRBD1 (5 bases). Trimming shortened V by 4 bases and J by 3 bases, and 13 bases separated the two germline ends. The germline gives CDR1 SGDLS, CDR2 YYNGEE. The CDR3 is 14 amino acids.

The chain's CDR3 is CASSSGQGNSYTF. The CDR3 DNA reads TGTGCCAGCAGCTCCGGACAGGGAAACAGCTACACCTTC. V and J are TRBV7-9 and TRBJ1-2, with 8 nucleotides matching TRBD1. The junction had 7 bases not matched to a gene; V was cut back by 4 bases and J by 9 bases. Germline V lookup: CDR1 SEHNR, CDR2 FQNEAQ (reference sequence). The CDR3 extends over 13 amino acids.

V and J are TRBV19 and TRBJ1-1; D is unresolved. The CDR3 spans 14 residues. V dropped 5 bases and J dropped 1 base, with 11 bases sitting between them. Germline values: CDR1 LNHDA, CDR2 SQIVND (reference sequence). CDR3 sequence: CASSLQRGNTEAFF. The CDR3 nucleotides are TGTGCCAGTAGTTTACAGAGAGGGAACACTGAAGCTTTCTTT.

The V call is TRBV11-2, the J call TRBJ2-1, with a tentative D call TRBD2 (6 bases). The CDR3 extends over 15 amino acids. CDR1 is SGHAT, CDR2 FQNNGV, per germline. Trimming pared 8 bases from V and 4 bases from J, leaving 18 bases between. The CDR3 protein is CASGPGGLLYNEQFF. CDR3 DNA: TGTGCCAGCGGCCCCGGGGGTCTCCTTTACAATGAGCAGTTCTTC.

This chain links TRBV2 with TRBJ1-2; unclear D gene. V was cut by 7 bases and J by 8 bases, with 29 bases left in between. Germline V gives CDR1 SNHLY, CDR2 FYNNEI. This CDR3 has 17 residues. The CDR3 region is CASNPPKGQVNFYGYTF. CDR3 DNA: TGTGCCAGCAATCCGCCCAAAGGGCAGGTAAATTTCTACGGCTACACCTTC. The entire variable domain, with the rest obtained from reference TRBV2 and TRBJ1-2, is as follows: EPEVTQTPSHQVTQMGQEVILRCVPISNHLYFYWYRQILGQKVEFLVSFYNNEISEKSEIFDDQFSVERPDGSNFTLKIRSTKLEDSAMYFCASNPPKGQVNFYGYTFGSGTRLTVV.

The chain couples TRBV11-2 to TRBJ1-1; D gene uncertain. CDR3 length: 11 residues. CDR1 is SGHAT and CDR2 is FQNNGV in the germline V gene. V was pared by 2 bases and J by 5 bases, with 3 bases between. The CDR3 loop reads CASSLKTEAFF. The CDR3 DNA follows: TGTGCCAGCAGCTTAAAGACTGAAGCTTTCTTT.

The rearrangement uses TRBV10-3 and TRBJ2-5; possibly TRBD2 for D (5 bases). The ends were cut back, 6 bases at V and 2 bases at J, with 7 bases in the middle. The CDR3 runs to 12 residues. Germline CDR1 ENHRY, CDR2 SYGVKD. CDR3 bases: TGTGCCATCAGCCGGACTCAAGAGACCCAGTACTTC. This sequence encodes CAISRTQETQYF.

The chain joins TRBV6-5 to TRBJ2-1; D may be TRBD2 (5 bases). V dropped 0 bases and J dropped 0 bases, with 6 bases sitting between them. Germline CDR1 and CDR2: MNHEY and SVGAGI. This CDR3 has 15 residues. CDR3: CASSYSGNSYNEQFF. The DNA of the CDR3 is TGTGCCAGCAGTTACTCCGGGAACTCCTACAATGAGCAGTTCTTC.

The CDR3 reads CASSLGGRVGLAGELFF. The DNA of the CDR3 is TGTGCCAGCAGCCTAGGTGGCAGGGTGGGGTTGGCCGGGGAGCTGTTTTTT. The chain employs TRBV5-4 and TRBJ2-2, with D possibly matching TRBD1 (5 bases). From germline, CDR1 is SGHNT and CDR2 YYREEE (reference sequence). CDR3 length: 17 residues. V was trimmed by 4 bases and J by 6 bases, leaving 22 bases between them.

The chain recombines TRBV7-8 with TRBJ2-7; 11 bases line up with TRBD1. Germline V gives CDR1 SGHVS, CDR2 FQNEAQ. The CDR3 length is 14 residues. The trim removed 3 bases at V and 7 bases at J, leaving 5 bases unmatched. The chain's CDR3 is CASSFTDRGREQYF. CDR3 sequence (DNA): TGTGCCAGCAGCTTTACGGACAGGGGGCGAGAGCAGTACTTC.